A few counts support the clone carrying this TCR beta chain. The antigen is not known. This record comes from a study of post-analysis software for immune sequencing data. Across the whole study: There were relapsing-remitting, secondary progressive and progressive-relapsing multiple sclerosis among the disease courses included. Whole-study results and caveats: Samples prepared in the same batch strongly co-clustered by F measure. People with multiple sclerosis had a significantly lower normalized Chao1 diversity than controls did.

Included in the TCR beta cDNA libraries were unique molecular identifiers. T cells, roughly 0.85 to 10 million of them, yielded approximately 530,000 cDNA molecules. MiXCR, run by TCRdb on the PCR reads, gives a single entry per CDR3 protein. This table holds about 800,000 distinct CDR3 sequences, 25% to 30% found once. Sequenced sample: blood. This TCR was recovered from a girl between 5 and 17 years old with multiple sclerosis.

The CDR3 sequence is CASSLPGQVDEQYF. The CDR3 region has the DNA TGTGCCAGCAGCTTACCCGGACAGGTCGACGAGCAGTACTTC. This sequence joins TRBV11-2 and TRBJ2-7; 7 bases agree with TRBD1. The CDR3 has 14 amino acids. CDR1 is SGHAT, CDR2 FQNNGV, per germline. V shed 2 bases and J 5 bases; nucleotides not matched to a gene: 6. Using reference TRBV11-2 and TRBJ2-7 for the parts outside the CDR3, the full variable domain is EAGVAQSPRYKIIEKRQSVAFWCNPISGHATLYWYQQILGQGPKLLIQFQNNGVVDDSQLPKDRFSAERLKGVDSTLKIQPAKLEDSAVYLCASSLPGQVDEQYFGPGTRLTVT.